The rows below give T cell receptor beta chains drawn from one sample of a study of blood T cells in healthy people across ages. Each CDR3 protein gets one entry after TCRdb re-called the 5' RACE reads with MiXCR. The repertoire holds over a million distinct CDR3 sequences, with 35% to 45% as singletons. The sample was blood. The receptors were sampled from a woman aged 18-35 years in good health. Both conserved end residues are trimmed from each CDR3. Each record gives: V gene, J gene, CDR3 protein.

V gene: TRBV25-1; J gene: TRBJ2-7; CDR3 protein: ASTGVDLQEAQY
V gene: TRBV5-1; J gene: TRBJ2-7; CDR3 protein: ASSFRDKTYEQY
V gene: TRBV7-2; J gene: TRBJ1-2; CDR3 protein: ASGAANYGYT
V gene: TRBV29-1; J gene: TRBJ2-1; CDR3 protein: SVERGGRYNEQF
V gene: TRBV6-5; J gene: TRBJ2-7; CDR3 protein: ASSYSTGSGYEQY
V gene: TRBV3-1; J gene: TRBJ2-3; CDR3 protein: ASSQGRPNTDTQY
V gene: TRBV6-5; J gene: TRBJ2-5; CDR3 protein: ASSFSGGGKETQY
V gene: TRBV4-3; J gene: TRBJ1-6; CDR3 protein: ASSPGRDNSPLH
V gene: TRBV20-1; J gene: TRBJ2-1; CDR3 protein: SARVATSVYNEQF
V gene: TRBV7-8; J gene: TRBJ2-5; CDR3 protein: AGSLAGTSGETQY
V gene: TRBV6-5; J gene: TRBJ2-7; CDR3 protein: ASRNLATYEQY
V gene: TRBV7-2; J gene: TRBJ2-1; CDR3 protein: ASTYGGSSYNEQF